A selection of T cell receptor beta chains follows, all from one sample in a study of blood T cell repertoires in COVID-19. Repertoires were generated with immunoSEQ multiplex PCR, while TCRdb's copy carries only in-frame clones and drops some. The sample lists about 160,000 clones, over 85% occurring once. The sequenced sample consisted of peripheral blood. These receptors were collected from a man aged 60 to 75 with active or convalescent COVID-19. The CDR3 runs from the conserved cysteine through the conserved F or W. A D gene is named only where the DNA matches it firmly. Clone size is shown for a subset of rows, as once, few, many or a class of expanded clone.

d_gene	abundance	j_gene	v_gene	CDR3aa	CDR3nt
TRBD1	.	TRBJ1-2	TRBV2	CASSLGQGNGYTF	TGTGCCAGCAGCCTCGGACAGGGTAATGGCTACACCTTC
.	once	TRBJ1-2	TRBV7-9	CASSIQQGYGYTF	TGTGCCAGCAGTATACAGCAAGGCTATGGCTACACCTTC
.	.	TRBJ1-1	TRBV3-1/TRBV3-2	CASSQDLTTGPTFF	TGTGCCAGCAGCCAAGATTTAACGACAGGCCCCACTTTCTTT
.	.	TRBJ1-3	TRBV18	CASSLTLDTYSGNTIYF	TGTGCCAGCTCACTAACCTTAGACACATACTCTGGAAACACCATATATTTT
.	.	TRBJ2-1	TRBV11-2	CASSLGGSRGLPRYEQFF	TGTGCCAGCAGCTTAGGAGGATCCCGGGGACTCCCCAGGTATGAGCAGTTCTTC
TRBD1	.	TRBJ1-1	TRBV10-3	CAISGTGTGGTEAFF	TGTGCCATCAGTGGGACCGGGACAGGGGGCACTGAAGCTTTCTTT
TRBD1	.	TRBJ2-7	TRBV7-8	CASSLVGTGSGGQYF	TGTGCCAGCAGCTTAGTGGGGACAGGCTCCGGAGGGCAGTACTTC
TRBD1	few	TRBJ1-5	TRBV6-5	CANVLGQGGQPQHF	TGTGCCAACGTCCTCGGACAGGGGGGACAGCCCCAGCATTTT
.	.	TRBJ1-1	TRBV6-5	CASSRIQGGSTEAFF	TGTGCCAGCAGTCGTATACAGGGTGGGAGCACTGAAGCTTTCTTT
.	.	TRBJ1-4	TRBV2	CASSSSPTNEKLFF	TGTGCCAGCAGCTCTTCCCCAACTAATGAAAAACTGTTTTTT
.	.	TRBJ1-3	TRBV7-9	CASSLETVGNTIYF	TGTGCCAGCAGCCTAGAAACAGTTGGAAACACCATATATTTT
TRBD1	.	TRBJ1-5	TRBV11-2	CASSTRQGWDQPQHF	TGTGCCAGCAGCACTAGACAGGGCTGGGATCAGCCCCAGCATTTT
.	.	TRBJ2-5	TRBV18	CASSPPTGTDQETQYF	TGTGCCAGCTCACCCCCTACGGGGACTGACCAAGAGACCCAGTACTTC
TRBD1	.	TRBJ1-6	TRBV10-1	CASSEPGGNSPLHF	TGCGCCAGCAGTGAACCAGGGGGGAATTCACCCCTCCACTTT
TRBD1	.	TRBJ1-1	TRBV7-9	CASSRGQGTAAEAFF	TGTGCCAGCAGCAGAGGACAGGGGACCGCCGCTGAAGCTTTCTTT
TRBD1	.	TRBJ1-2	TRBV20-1	CSASYPTWTGLNYGYTF	TGCAGTGCTAGTTACCCCACCTGGACAGGGCTCAACTATGGCTACACCTTC